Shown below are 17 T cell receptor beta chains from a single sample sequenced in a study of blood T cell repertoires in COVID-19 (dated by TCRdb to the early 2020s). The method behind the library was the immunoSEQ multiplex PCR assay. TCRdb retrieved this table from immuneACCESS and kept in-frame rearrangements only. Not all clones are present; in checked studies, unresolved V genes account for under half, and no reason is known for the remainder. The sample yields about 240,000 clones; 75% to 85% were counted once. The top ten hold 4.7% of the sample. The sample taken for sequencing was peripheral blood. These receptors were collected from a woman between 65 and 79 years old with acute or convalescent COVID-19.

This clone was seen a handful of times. CDR3 protein: CASSPITGGSNYGYTF. As DNA, the CDR3 is TGTGCCAGCAGCCCAATTACAGGGGGTTCAAACTATGGCTACACCTTC. The chain is built from TRBV3-1 (or the pseudogene TRBV3-2) and TRBJ1-2; 8 positions match TRBD1. The V and J ends lost 4 bases and 2 bases, in that order; junction bases with no gene match: 9. Looked up from germline, CDR1 is LGHDT and CDR2 is YNNKEL (reference sequence). The CDR3 is 16 residues long.

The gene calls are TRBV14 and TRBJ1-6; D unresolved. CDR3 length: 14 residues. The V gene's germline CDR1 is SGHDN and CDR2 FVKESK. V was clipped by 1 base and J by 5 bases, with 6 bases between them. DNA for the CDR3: TGTGCCAGCAGCCAAGGGCTGGATAATTCACCCCTCCACTTT. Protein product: CASSQGLDNSPLHF.

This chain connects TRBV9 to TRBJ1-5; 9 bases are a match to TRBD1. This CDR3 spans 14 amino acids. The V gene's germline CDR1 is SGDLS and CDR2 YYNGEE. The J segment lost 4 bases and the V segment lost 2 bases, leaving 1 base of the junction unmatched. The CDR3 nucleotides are TGTGCCAGCAGCGTGGGACAGGGAAATCAGCCCCAGCATTTT. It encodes CASSVGQGNQPQHF.

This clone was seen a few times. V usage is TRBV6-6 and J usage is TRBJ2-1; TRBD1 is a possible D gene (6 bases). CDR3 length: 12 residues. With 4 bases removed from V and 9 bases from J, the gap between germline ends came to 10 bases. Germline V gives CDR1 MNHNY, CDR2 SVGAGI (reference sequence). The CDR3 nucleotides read TGTGCCAGCAGTTCCCAGGGGTTTGAGCAGTTCTTC. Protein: CASSSQGFEQFF.

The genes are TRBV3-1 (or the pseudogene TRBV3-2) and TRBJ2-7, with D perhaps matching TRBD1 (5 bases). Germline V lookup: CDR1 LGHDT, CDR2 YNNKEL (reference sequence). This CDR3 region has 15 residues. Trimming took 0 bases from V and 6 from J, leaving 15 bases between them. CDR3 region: CASSQDTQGRSEQYF. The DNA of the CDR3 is TGTGCCAGCAGCCAAGATACCCAGGGCCGGAGCGAGCAGTACTTC.

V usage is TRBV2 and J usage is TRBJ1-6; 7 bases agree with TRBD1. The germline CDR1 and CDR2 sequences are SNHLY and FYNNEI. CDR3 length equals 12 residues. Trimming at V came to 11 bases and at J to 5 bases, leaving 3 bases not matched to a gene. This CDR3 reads CAGGQNNSPLHF. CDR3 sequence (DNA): TGTGCCGGGGGACAGAATAATTCACCCCTCCACTTT. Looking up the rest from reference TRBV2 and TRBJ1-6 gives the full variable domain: EPEVTQTPSHQVTQMGQEVILRCVPISNHLYFYWYRQILGQKVEFLVSFYNNEISEKSEIFDDQFSVERPDGSNFTLKIRSTKLEDSAMYFCAGGQNNSPLHFGNGTRLTVT.

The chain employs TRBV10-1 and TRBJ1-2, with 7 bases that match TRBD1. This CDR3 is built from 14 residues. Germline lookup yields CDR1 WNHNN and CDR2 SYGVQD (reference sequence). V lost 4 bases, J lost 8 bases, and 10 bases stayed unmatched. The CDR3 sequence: CASSGDRVGRGYTF. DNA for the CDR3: TGCGCCAGCAGTGGAGACAGGGTAGGAAGGGGCTACACCTTC.

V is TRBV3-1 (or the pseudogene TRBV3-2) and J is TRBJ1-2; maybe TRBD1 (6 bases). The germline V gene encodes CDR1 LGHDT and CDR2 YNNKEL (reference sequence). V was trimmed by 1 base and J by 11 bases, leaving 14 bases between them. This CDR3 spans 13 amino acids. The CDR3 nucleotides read TGTGCCAGCAGCCAAGTAGGGGGACCGTCATACACCTTC. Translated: CASSQVGGPSYTF.

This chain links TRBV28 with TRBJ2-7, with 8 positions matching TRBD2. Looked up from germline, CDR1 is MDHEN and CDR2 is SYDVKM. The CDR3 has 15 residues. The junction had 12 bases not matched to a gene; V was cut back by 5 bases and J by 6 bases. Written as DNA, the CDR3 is TGTGCCAGCAGTACTCCCGGGGGGGCATTGGGCGAGCAGTACTTC. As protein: CASSTPGGALGEQYF.

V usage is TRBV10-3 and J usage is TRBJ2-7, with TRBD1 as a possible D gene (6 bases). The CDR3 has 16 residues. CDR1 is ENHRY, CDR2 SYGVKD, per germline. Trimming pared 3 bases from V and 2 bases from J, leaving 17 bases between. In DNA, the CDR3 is TGTGCCATCAGTGAAATGGTCGGGACAACACCCTACGAGCAGTACTTC. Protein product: CAISEMVGTTPYEQYF.

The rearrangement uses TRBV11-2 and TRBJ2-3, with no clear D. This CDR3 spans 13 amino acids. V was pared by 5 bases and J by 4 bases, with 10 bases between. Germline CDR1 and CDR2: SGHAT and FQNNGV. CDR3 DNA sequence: TGTGCCAGCAGCCTCCTCCGGGCAGATACGCAGTATTTT. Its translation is CASSLLRADTQYF.

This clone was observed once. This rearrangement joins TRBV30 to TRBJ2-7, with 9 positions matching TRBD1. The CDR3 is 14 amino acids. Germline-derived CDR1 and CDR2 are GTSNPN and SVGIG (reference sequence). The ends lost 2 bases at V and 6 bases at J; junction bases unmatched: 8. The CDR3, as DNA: TGTGCCTGGAGTACCGGGACAGGGAAGTCCGAGCAGTACTTC. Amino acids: CAWSTGTGKSEQYF. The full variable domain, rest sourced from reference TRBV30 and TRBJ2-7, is SQTIHQWPATLVQPVGSPLSLECTVEGTSNPNLYWYRQAAGRGLQLLFYSVGIGQISSEVPQNLSASRPQDRQFILSSKKLLLSDSGFYLCAWSTGTGKSEQYFGPGTRLTVT.

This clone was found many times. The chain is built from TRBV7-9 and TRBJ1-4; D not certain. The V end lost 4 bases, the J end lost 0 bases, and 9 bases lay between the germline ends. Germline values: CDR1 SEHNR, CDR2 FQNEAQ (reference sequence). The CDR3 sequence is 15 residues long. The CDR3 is CASSWAEATNEKLFF. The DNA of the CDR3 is TGTGCCAGCAGCTGGGCAGAAGCAACTAATGAAAAACTGTTTTTT.

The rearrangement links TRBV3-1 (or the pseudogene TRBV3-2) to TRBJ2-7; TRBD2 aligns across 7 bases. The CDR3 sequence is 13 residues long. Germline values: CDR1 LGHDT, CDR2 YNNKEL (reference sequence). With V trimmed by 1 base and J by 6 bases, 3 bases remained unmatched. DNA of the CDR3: TGTGCCAGCAGCCAAGGGGGGGGGATCGAGCAGTACTTC. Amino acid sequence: CASSQGGGIEQYF.

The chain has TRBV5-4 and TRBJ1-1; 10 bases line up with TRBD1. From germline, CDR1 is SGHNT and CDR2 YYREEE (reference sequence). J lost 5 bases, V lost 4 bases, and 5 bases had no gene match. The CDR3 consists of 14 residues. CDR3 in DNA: TGTGCCAGCAGCGTGACAGGGGGCGGGACTGAAGCTTTCTTT. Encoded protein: CASSVTGGGTEAFF. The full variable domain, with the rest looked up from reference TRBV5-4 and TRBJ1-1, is ETGVTQSPTHLIKTRGQQVTLRCSSQSGHNTVSWYQQALGQGPQFIFQYYREEENGRGNFPPRFSGLQFPNYSSELNVNALELDDSALYLCASSVTGGGTEAFFGQGTRLTVV.

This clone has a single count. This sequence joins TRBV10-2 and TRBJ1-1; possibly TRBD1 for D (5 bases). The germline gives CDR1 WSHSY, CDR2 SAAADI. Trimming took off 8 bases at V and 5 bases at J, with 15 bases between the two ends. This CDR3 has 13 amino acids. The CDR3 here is CASESQGSTEAFF. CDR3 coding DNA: TGCGCCAGCGAGTCCCAGGGAAGTACTGAAGCTTTCTTT.

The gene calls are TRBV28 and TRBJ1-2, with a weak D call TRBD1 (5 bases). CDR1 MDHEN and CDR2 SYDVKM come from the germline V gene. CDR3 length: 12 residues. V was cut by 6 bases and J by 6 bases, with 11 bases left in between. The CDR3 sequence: CASSRTYNGYTF. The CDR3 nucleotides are TGTGCCAGCAGCCGGACATACAATGGCTACACCTTC.